This T cell receptor beta chain was identified during a study of T cells in Graves' hyperthyroidism and ophthalmopathy. Amplified regions were TCR beta CDR3 sequences from RNA transcripts. The HTBI primer set drove a first-round RT-PCR of the TCR CDR3. TCRdb reprocessed the multiplex PCR reads with MiXCR, giving one entry per CDR3 protein. The table shows roughly 520,000 distinct CDR3 sequences, with around 22% occurring only once. Comments on this clonotype: Its antigen is unidentified. A read error may account for a junction end that differs from germline.

Germline-derived CDR1 and CDR2 are SGHTA and FQGTGA. The CDR3 has 15 amino acids. General study results and limits: Before onset, by a median of around six months, the model predicted ophthalmopathy. Among clonotypes expanded in thyroid above 0.001, most were also found in blood.

This TCR was recovered from a woman aged 25 to 45 with Graves' ophthalmopathy. The chain carries TRBV7-3 and TRBJ2-7, with D tentatively TRBD1 (5 bases). The sequencing input was blood. DNA of the CDR3: TGTGCCAGCAGCCCGATGGACAAGGGGCCCTACGATCAGTACTTC. This gives the protein CASSPMDKGPYDQYF.